Listed below are T cell receptor beta chains from one sample, sequenced in a study of Graves' ophthalmopathy and Graves' hyperthyroidism. TCRdb used MiXCR to reprocess the multiplex PCR reads, holding one entry per CDR3 protein. The data hold about 410,000 distinct CDR3 sequences, with about 17% observed a single time. The sample comprised peripheral blood. The receptors originated from a young woman with Graves' ophthalmopathy. The CDR3 runs from the conserved cysteine through the conserved F or W. D genes are given only for firm matches. Clone size is shown for a subset of rows, as once, few, many or a class of expanded clone.

TRBV4-1,15,-,TRBJ2-7,TRBD2,CASIRTSGGTYEQYF,TGCGCCAGCATCCGTACTAGCGGAGGGACCTACGAGCAGTACTTC
TRBV4-2,15,few,TRBJ1-2,-,CASSQGDQGNYGYTF,TGTGCCAGCAGCCAAGGGGATCAGGGCAACTATGGCTACACCTTC
TRBV4-3,15,-,TRBJ2-2,-,CASSWAPGNTGELFF,TGCGCCAGCAGCTGGGCCCCGGGGAACACCGGGGAGCTGTTTTTT
TRBV7-9,15,many,TRBJ1-6,-,CASSRSSSYNSPLHF,TGTGCCAGCAGCCGCTCTAGCTCCTATAATTCACCCCTCCACTTT
TRBV11-2,16,many,TRBJ1-2,-,CASGSPSSSFNYGYTF,TGTGCCAGCGGCTCCCCCTCTAGCAGTTTTAACTATGGCTACACCTTC
TRBV7-9,15,many,TRBJ2-5,-,CASSRGTPFTETQYF,TGTGCCAGCAGCCGCGGGACCCCATTTACAGAGACCCAGTACTTC
TRBV29-1,12,-,TRBJ2-2,-,CSVVFGTRELFF,TGCAGCGTCGTTTTCGGGACCCGGGAGCTGTTTTTT
TRBV30,11,many,TRBJ2-5,-,CAWIRSETQYF,TGTGCCTGGATCCGTTCCGAGACCCAGTACTTC
TRBV7-6,15,many,TRBJ1-1,-,CASSLANPGETEAFF,TGTGCCAGCAGCTTAGCCAACCCCGGAGAAACTGAAGCTTTCTTT
TRBV9,16,-,TRBJ2-7,TRBD2,CASSVASGLAPYEQYF,TGTGCCAGCAGCGTAGCTAGTGGACTAGCCCCCTACGAGCAGTACTTC
TRBV6-5,15,many,TRBJ1-3,-,CASSSTAFSGNTIYF,TGTGCCAGCAGTTCGACGGCGTTCTCTGGAAACACCATATATTTT
TRBV5-1,17,many,TRBJ1-6,-,CASSLAPTENYNSPLHF,TGCGCCAGCAGCTTGGCCCCGACAGAGAACTATAATTCACCCCTCCACTTT
TRBV20-1,14,many,TRBJ1-1,-,CSADHASLNTEAFF,TGCAGTGCTGACCATGCGTCCCTGAACACTGAAGCTTTCTTT
TRBV6-2/TRBV6-3,13,many,TRBJ2-7,TRBD1,CASSYDRGHEQYF,TGTGCCAGCAGTTACGACAGGGGGCACGAGCAGTACTTC
TRBV20-1,14,many,TRBJ2-4,-,CSAARTGGKNIQYF,TGCAGTGCTGCACGGACTGGGGGTAAAAACATTCAGTACTTC
TRBV29-1,13,-,TRBJ2-2,-,CSVGHSRTGELFF,TGCAGCGTGGGGCACTCGAGAACCGGGGAGCTGTTTTTT
TRBV6-2/TRBV6-3,16,many,TRBJ2-7,-,CASSYSKNQGTYEQYF,TGTGCCAGCAGTTACTCGAAGAACCAGGGCACCTACGAGCAGTACTTC
TRBV10-2,13,many,TRBJ1-2,-,CASRVEGIRGYTF,TGCGCCAGCAGAGTGGAGGGGATAAGAGGCTACACCTTC
TRBV28,14,-,TRBJ2-7,-,CASSSSTVSREQYF,TGTGCCAGCAGTAGCTCGACAGTCTCACGCGAGCAGTACTTC
TRBV12-3/TRBV12-4,13,many,TRBJ1-1,TRBD1,CASRETGAGEAFF,TGTGCCAGCAGAGAGACAGGGGCCGGAGAAGCTTTCTTT
TRBV28,12,-,TRBJ2-7,-,CASSTPGYEQYF,TGTGCCAGCAGTACCCCCGGCTACGAGCAGTACTTC
TRBV27,15,many,TRBJ1-5,TRBD1,CASSPSTGSNQPQHF,TGTGCCAGCAGCCCCTCGACAGGGAGCAATCAGCCCCAGCATTTT
TRBV20-1,12,many,TRBJ2-5,-,CSASEQEMAQYF,TGCAGTGCTAGCGAACAAGAGATGGCCCAGTACTTC
TRBV29-1,11,many,TRBJ1-1,-,CSATLWGEAFF,TGCAGCGCCACCCTTTGGGGTGAAGCTTTCTTT
TRBV7-8,15,many,TRBJ2-6,-,CASSLAGSGANVLTF,TGTGCCAGCAGCTTAGCCGGGTCTGGGGCCAACGTCCTGACTTTC
TRBV7-2,14,many,TRBJ1-1,TRBD1,CASSSRSGQGEAFF,TGTGCCAGCAGCTCCCGATCGGGACAGGGCGAAGCTTTCTTT
TRBV19,12,-,TRBJ2-7,-,CASSIRGNEQYF,TGTGCCAGTAGTATCCGGGGAAACGAGCAGTACTTC
TRBV28,15,many,TRBJ2-7,-,CASSSHGVALYEQYF,TGTGCCAGCAGTTCCCATGGGGTGGCCCTCTACGAGCAGTACTTC
TRBV7-2,14,-,TRBJ2-7,TRBD1,CASSRDGQGREQYF,TGTGCCAGCAGCCGTGACGGACAGGGGAGGGAGCAGTACTTC
TRBV2,14,many,TRBJ2-7,-,CASTPRAQDYEQYF,TGTGCCAGCACCCCCCGGGCACAGGACTACGAGCAGTACTTC
TRBV6-5,13,many,TRBJ1-1,-,CASSYSTATEAFF,TGTGCCAGCAGTTACTCGACCGCCACTGAAGCTTTCTTT
TRBV6-5,13,many,TRBJ2-7,-,CASRGGASYEQYF,TGTGCCAGCAGAGGAGGGGCGTCCTACGAGCAGTACTTC
TRBV28,14,many,TRBJ1-5,-,CASSPRAANQPQHF,TGTGCCAGCAGTCCCCGGGCCGCCAATCAGCCCCAGCATTTT
TRBV7-9,13,many,TRBJ2-5,-,CASSEGLRGAQYF,TGTGCCAGCAGCGAGGGACTGCGAGGGGCCCAGTACTTC
TRBV3-1,13,many,TRBJ1-1,-,CASSQRWSTEAFF,TGTGCCAGCAGCCAGCGGTGGTCCACTGAAGCTTTCTTT
TRBV12-3/TRBV12-4,15,few,TRBJ2-5,TRBD1,CASSLGARGQETQYF,TGTGCCAGCAGCCTAGGGGCCAGGGGGCAAGAGACCCAGTACTTC
TRBV28,13,-,TRBJ2-7,-,CASSHLTSYEQYF,TGTGCCAGCAGCCACCTCACCTCCTACGAGCAGTACTTC
TRBV30,12,many,TRBJ1-1,-,CAWRSGPPEAFF,TGTGCCTGGAGGAGTGGGCCCCCTGAAGCTTTCTTT
TRBV20-1,14,many,TRBJ2-7,TRBD2,CSARTSGRTYEQYF,TGCAGTGCTAGGACTAGCGGGAGAACCTACGAGCAGTACTTC
TRBV28,14,many,TRBJ1-5,TRBD1,CASSTGQFEQPQHF,TGTGCCAGCAGTACGGGACAGTTTGAGCAGCCCCAGCATTTT
TRBV7-3,15,many,TRBJ1-1,-,CASSLTGLGDTEAFF,TGTGCCAGCAGCTTAACGGGCTTGGGCGACACTGAAGCTTTCTTT
TRBV3-1,17,many,TRBJ1-6,-,CASSQFPVSSYNSPLHF,TGTGCCAGCAGCCAATTCCCCGTGAGCTCCTATAATTCACCCCTCCACTTT
TRBV29-1,12,-,TRBJ1-1,-,CSGRDTGTEAFF,TGCAGCGGGAGGGATACCGGGACTGAAGCTTTCTTT
TRBV29-1,11,many,TRBJ1-2,-,CSVEEGGGYTF,TGCAGCGTTGAAGAAGGAGGGGGCTACACCTTC
TRBV6-2/TRBV6-3,15,many,TRBJ2-2,-,CASTPGWINTGELFF,TGTGCCAGCACGCCGGGCTGGATAAACACCGGGGAGCTGTTTTTC
TRBV11-1,18,many,TRBJ2-5,TRBD1,CASSLEVAGGGYVETQYF,TGTGCCAGCAGCTTGGAGGTGGCAGGGGGCGGCTACGTGGAGACCCAGTACTTC
TRBV29-1,12,many,TRBJ1-1,-,CSVIPGHTEAFF,TGCAGCGTTATCCCGGGACACACTGAAGCTTTCTTT